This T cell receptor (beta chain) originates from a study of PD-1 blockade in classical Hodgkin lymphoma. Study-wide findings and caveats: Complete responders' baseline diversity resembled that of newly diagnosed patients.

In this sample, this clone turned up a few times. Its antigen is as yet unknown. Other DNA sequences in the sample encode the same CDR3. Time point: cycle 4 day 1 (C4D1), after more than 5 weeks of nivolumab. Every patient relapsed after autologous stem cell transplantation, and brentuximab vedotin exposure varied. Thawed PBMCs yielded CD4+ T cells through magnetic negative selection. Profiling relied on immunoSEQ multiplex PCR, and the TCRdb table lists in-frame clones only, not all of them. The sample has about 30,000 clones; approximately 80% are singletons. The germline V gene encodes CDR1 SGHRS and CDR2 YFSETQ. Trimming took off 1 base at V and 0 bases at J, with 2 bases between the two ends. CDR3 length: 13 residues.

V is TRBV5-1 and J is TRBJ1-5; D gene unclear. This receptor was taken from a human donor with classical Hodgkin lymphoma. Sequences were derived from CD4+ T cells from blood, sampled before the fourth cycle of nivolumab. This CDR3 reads CASSLNSNQPQHF. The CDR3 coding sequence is TGCGCCAGCAGCTTGAATAGCAATCAGCCCCAGCATTTT.